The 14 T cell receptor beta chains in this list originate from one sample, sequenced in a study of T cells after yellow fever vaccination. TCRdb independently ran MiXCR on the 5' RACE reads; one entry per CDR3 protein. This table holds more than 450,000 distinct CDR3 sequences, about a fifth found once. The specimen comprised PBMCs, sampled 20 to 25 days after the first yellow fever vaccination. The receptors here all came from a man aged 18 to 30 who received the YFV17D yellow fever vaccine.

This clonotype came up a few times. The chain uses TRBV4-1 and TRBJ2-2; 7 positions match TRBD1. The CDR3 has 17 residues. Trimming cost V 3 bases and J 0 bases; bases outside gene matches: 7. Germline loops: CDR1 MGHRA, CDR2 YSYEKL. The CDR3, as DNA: TGCGCCAGCAGCCAGTCTGCCGGGACAGCGAACACCGGGGAGCTGTTTTTT. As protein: CASSQSAGTANTGELFF.

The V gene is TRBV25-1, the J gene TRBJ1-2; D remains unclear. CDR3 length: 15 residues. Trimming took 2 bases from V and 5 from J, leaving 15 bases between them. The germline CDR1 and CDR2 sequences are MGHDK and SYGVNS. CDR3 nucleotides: TGTGCCAGCAGTGAACGGGCAAGAGATTCGTATGGCTACACCTTC. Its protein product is CASSERARDSYGYTF.

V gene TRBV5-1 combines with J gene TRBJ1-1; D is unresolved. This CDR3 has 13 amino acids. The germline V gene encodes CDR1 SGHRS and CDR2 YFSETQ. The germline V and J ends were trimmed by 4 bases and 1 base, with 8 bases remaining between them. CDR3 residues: CASSADGNTEAFF. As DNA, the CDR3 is TGCGCCAGCAGCGCGGACGGGAACACTGAAGCTTTCTTT.

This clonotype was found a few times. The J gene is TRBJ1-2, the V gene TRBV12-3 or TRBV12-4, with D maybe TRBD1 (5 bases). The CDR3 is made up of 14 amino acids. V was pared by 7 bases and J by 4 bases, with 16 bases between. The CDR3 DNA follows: TGTGCCAGCAACCGCGGGGGGGTTGGCTATGGCTACACCTTC. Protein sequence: CASNRGGVGYGYTF.

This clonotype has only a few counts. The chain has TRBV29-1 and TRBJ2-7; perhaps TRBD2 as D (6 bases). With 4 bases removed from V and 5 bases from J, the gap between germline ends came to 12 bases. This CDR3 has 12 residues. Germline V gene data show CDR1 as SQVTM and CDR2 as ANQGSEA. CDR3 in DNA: TGCAGCGTTGCCCGGGGAGGAAACGAGCAGTACTTC. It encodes CSVARGGNEQYF.

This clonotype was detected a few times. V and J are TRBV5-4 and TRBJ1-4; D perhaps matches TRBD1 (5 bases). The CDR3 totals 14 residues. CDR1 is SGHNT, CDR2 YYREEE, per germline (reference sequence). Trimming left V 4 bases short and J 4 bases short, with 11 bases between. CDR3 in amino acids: CASSTRDGNEKLFF. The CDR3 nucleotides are TGTGCCAGCAGCACCCGGGACGGTAATGAAAAACTGTTTTTT.

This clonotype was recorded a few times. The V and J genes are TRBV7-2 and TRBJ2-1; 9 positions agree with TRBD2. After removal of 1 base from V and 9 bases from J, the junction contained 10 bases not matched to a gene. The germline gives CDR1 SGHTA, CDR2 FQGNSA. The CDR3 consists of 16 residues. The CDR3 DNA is TGTGCCAGCAGCTTAGATATGGCGGGGGGGTTGGTTGAGCAGTTCTTC. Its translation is CASSLDMAGGLVEQFF.

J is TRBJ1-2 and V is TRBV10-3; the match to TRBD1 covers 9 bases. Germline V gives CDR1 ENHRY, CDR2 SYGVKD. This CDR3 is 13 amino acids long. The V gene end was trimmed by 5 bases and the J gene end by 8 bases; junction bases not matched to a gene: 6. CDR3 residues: CAISTRTGDGYTF. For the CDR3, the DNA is TGTGCCATCAGTACCCGGACAGGGGACGGCTACACCTTC.

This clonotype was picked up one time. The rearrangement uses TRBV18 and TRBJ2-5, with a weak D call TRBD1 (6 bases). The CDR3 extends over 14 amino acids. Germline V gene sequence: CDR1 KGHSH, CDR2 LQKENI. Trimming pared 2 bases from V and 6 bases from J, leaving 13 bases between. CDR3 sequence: CASSPIRGGQTQYF. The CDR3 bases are TGTGCCAGCTCACCAATCAGGGGCGGACAGACCCAGTACTTC.

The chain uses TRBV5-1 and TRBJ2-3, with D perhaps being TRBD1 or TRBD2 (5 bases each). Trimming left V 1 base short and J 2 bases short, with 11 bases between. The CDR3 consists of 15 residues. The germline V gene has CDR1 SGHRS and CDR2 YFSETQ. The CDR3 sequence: CASSLPGPLTDTQYF. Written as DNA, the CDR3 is TGCGCCAGCAGCTTGCCGGGACCCCTCACAGATACGCAGTATTTT.

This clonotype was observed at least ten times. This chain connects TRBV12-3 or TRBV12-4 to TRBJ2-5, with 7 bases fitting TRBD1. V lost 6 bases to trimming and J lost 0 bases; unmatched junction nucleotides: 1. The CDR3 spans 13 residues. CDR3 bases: TGTGCCAGCAGGACAGGGAACCAAGAGACCCAGTACTTC. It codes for CASRTGNQETQYF.

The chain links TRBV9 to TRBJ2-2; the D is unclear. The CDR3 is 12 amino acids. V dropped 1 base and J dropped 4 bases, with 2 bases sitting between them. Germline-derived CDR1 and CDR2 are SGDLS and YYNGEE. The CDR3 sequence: CASSVSTGELFF. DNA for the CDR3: TGTGCCAGCAGCGTATCCACCGGGGAGCTGTTTTTT.

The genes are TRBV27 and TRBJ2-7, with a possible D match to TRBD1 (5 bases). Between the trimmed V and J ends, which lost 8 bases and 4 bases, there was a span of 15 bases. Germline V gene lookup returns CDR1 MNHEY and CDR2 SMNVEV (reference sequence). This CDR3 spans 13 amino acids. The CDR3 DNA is TGTGCCAGCGGTGTATCAGGGTCTTACGAGCAGTACGTC. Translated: CASGVSGSYEQYV.

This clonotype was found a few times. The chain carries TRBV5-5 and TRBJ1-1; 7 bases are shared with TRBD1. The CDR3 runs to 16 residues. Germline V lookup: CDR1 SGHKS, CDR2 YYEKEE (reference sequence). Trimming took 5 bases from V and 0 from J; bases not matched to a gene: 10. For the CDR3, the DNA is TGTGCCAGCAGGCTCATTCCCGGGACAGTGAACACTGAAGCTTTCTTT. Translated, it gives CASRLIPGTVNTEAFF. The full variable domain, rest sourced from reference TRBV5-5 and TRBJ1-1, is DAGVTQSPTHLIKTRGQQVTLRCSPISGHKSVSWYQQVLGQGPQFIFQYYEKEERGRGNFPDRFSARQFPNYSSELNVNALLLGDSALYLCASRLIPGTVNTEAFFGQGTRLTVV.